Shown below are 7 T cell receptor beta chains from a single sample sequenced in a study of technical replicates of blood from a few donors. TCRdb keeps only in-frame clones here, not all; method: immunoSEQ multiplex PCR. The sample has about 60,000 clones, around nine tenths seen once. Sample: PBMCs. Receptors were obtained from a human donor in good health. Some clones in this sample may be carry-over from other donors' samples.

The V and J genes are TRBV19 and TRBJ2-7; 14 nucleotides align to TRBD2. The CDR3 totals 15 residues. Germline loops: CDR1 LNHDA, CDR2 SQIVND (reference sequence). The junction had 6 bases not matched to a gene; V was cut back by 5 bases and J by 6 bases. The CDR3: CASSLGLAGVGEQYF. CDR3 DNA sequence: TGTGCCAGTAGTTTGGGACTAGCGGGAGTTGGCGAGCAGTACTTC. The variable domain in full, with the rest retrieved from reference TRBV19 and TRBJ2-7, is DGGITQSPKYLFRKEGQNVTLSCEQNLNHDAMYWYRQDPGQGLRLIYYSQIVNDFQKGDIAEGYSVSREKKESFPLTVTSAQKNPTAFYLCASSLGLAGVGEQYFGPGTRLTVT.

This clone was counted only a few times. The chain recombines TRBV18 with TRBJ1-6; a possible D gene is TRBD1 (5 bases). V lost 2 bases, J lost 5 bases, and 10 bases lay in between. This CDR3 is 15 amino acids long. Per germline, CDR1 KGHSH and CDR2 LQKENI. CDR3 DNA: TGTGCCAGCTCACCAGGGCAGGGAAATAATTCACCCCTCCACTTT. It encodes CASSPGQGNNSPLHF.

V usage is TRBV29-1 and J usage is TRBJ1-2, with 12 bases aligning to TRBD1. Germline trimming cut 7 bases from V and 6 bases from J; bases unmatched to any gene: 9. The germline gives CDR1 SQVTM, CDR2 ANQGSEA. The CDR3 has 14 residues. CDR3 nucleotide sequence: TGCAGCGCCGAACGGGACAGGGGGCTGGATGGCTACACCTTC. It encodes CSAERDRGLDGYTF.

The chain links TRBV15 to TRBJ2-1; no definite D call. Germline lookup yields CDR1 LNHNV and CDR2 YYDKDF (reference sequence). This CDR3 has 13 residues. V was trimmed by 0 bases and J by 10 bases, leaving 10 bases between them. The CDR3 protein is CATSRDYQEEQFF. The CDR3 DNA reads as TGTGCCACCAGCAGAGATTACCAGGAAGAGCAGTTCTTC.

This clone appeared a single time. V and J are TRBV4-1 and TRBJ2-2, with 9 bases that match TRBD1. The CDR3 runs to 16 residues. J lost 3 bases, V lost 3 bases, and 5 bases had no gene match. CDR1 MGHRA and CDR2 YSYEKL come from the germline V gene. The CDR3 nucleotides read TGCGCCAGCAGCCAGGTTGGGACAGGGTACACCGGGGAGCTGTTTTTT. Translating gives CASSQVGTGYTGELFF.

This chain connects TRBV30 to TRBJ2-1; D may be TRBD2 (5 bases). Trimming pared 4 bases from V and 4 bases from J, leaving 14 bases between. CDR3 length equals 14 residues. Per the germline V gene, CDR1 is GTSNPN and CDR2 is SVGIG (reference sequence). CDR3 coding DNA: TGTGCCTGGACCGCGGGTGGTGGGTACAATGAGCAGTTCTTC. It encodes CAWTAGGGYNEQFF.

This clone was observed a single time. The chain has TRBV27 and TRBJ2-1, with TRBD2 matching 9 bases. CDR1 is MNHEY and CDR2 is SMNVEV in the germline V gene (reference sequence). V was pared by 7 bases and J by 4 bases, with 26 bases of the junction left unmatched. This CDR3 is built from 21 residues. The CDR3 spells CASIPKVREGLSAQEYNEQFF. The CDR3 DNA follows: TGTGCCAGCATCCCGAAGGTGCGGGAGGGCCTATCGGCACAAGAATACAATGAGCAGTTCTTC.